This T cell receptor (beta chain) was documented in a study of cytomegalovirus exposure and HLA in healthy donors. PCR amplification relied on 60 Vbeta primers (plus 13 Jbeta primers). Clones were read by immunoSEQ multiplex PCR, and TCRdb kept only the in-frame ones, dropping some. The sample has 90,000 to 120,000 clones, approximately 84% seen once. Details on this clone: The antigen remains undetermined.

Findings of the study overall: The classifier was said to identify cytomegalovirus status with high specificity and sensitivity. Cytomegalovirus association was assigned to approximately 160 TCR beta chains. Researchers reported in a later analysis that a missense DCLRE1C variant was tied to TCR beta V- and J-gene trimming.

CDR3 size: 14 residues. Germline CDR1 is LNHNV and CDR2 is YYDKDF (reference sequence). Trimming cost V 5 bases and J 3 bases; bases outside gene matches: 1. The material sequenced was PBMCs. V is TRBV15 and J is TRBJ1-6; 7 positions agree with TRBD1. The TCR sequence derives from a man aged 25 to 40 in good health and CMV-seronegative. The CDR3 sequence is CATSGQDYNSPLHF. The CDR3 DNA reads as TGTGCCACCAGCGGACAGGACTATAATTCACCCCTCCACTTT.